One and the same sample provided the 28 T cell receptor beta chains below, sequenced in a study of blood T cells in healthy people across ages. Combining a sample-barcoded 5' primer with a J-beta primer mix, a second PCR ran for roughly 7 to 12 cycles. TCRdb reprocessed the 5' RACE reads with MiXCR, giving one entry per CDR3 protein. The sample lists around 650,000 distinct CDR3 sequences, roughly two fifths occurring once. Sequenced input: blood. All receptors derive from a man older than 75 in good health.

The CDR3 is CATSRRQTSGLSYNEQYF. Written as DNA, the CDR3 is TGTGCCACCAGCAGACGCCAGACTAGCGGCCTTTCCTACAATGAGCAGTACTTC. The rearrangement links TRBV15 to TRBJ2-1, with TRBD2 matching over 9 bases. The J call may be incorrect, as the DNA end agrees better with TRBJ2-7. Per germline, CDR1 LNHNV and CDR2 YYDKDF (reference sequence). CDR3 length: 18 residues.

The chain carries TRBV7-6 and TRBJ1-6, with TRBD1 identical over 8 bases. V was clipped by 1 base and J by 8 bases; unmatched bases: 4. CDR3 size: 15 residues. Germline V gene sequence: CDR1 SGHVS, CDR2 FNYEAQ. In DNA, the CDR3 is TGTGCCAGCAGCTTAGTTGGGACAGGTGATTCACCCCTCCACTTT. Its protein product is CASSLVGTGDSPLHF.

This clonotype was counted only a few times. This chain links TRBV7-2 with TRBJ2-3; D is possibly TRBD1 (6 bases). From germline, CDR1 is SGHTA and CDR2 FQGNSA. CDR3 length: 15 residues. The V end lost 1 base, the J end lost 2 bases, and 10 bases lay between the germline ends. The CDR3 loop is CASSLDQGFTDTQYF. CDR3 coding DNA: TGTGCCAGCAGCTTAGACCAGGGGTTCACAGATACGCAGTATTTT. Variable domain in full (rest from reference TRBV7-2 and TRBJ2-3): GAGVSQSPSNKVTEKGKDVELRCDPISGHTALYWYRQSLGQGLEFLIYFQGNSAPDKSGLPSDRFSAERTGGSVSTLTIQRTQQEDSAVYLCASSLDQGFTDTQYFGPGTRLTVL.

The genes are TRBV5-1 and TRBJ2-5; 13 nucleotides align to TRBD2. V trimming: 4 bases; J trimming: 11 bases; junction bases outside the gene matches: 17. CDR3 length: 17 amino acids. Germline lookup yields CDR1 SGHRS and CDR2 YFSETQ. The DNA for the CDR3 is TGCGCCAGCAGCAGGGGACTAGCGGGGTCCCTTAGGGATGAGCAGTACTTC. This encodes CASSRGLAGSLRDEQYF.

The chain uses TRBV6-5 and TRBJ2-5, with a weak D call TRBD1 (5 bases). The CDR3 loop spans 18 amino acids. The germline CDR1 and CDR2 sequences are MNHEY and SVGAGI. Trimming shortened V by 4 bases and J by 2 bases, and 23 bases separated the two germline ends. The CDR3 reads CASSLGIGALRAQETQYF. CDR3 in DNA: TGTGCCAGCAGTTTGGGGATAGGGGCGCTCAGGGCTCAAGAGACCCAGTACTTC.

The chain recombines TRBV28 with TRBJ2-7; 8 bases line up with TRBD2. This CDR3 region has 16 residues. Per the germline V gene, CDR1 is MDHEN and CDR2 is SYDVKM. The ends lost 5 bases at V and 1 base at J; junction bases unmatched: 10. For the CDR3, the DNA is TGTGCCAGCAGTGCGCACACTAGCGGAAAATCCTACGAGCAGTACTTC. Protein sequence: CASSAHTSGKSYEQYF.

The rearrangement links TRBV4-3 to TRBJ2-1; 7 bases are a match to TRBD1. The end of the DNA is better explained by TRBJ2-7, so the J call may be wrong. Germline CDR1 reads LGHNA; CDR2 reads YSLEER. The CDR3 has 18 amino acids. The CDR3: CASSQRNTGVGSHNEQYF. The DNA of the CDR3 is TGCGCCAGCAGCCAACGTAATACAGGGGTGGGATCCCACAATGAGCAGTACTTC.

The chain joins TRBV18 to TRBJ2-1, with 12 nucleotides matching TRBD2. The germline V gene has CDR1 KGHSH and CDR2 LQKENI. V lost 8 bases, J lost 5 bases, and 7 bases stayed unmatched. The CDR3 has 15 residues. This CDR3 is CASSEGLAGNNEQFF. CDR3 coding DNA: TGTGCCAGCAGTGAGGGACTAGCGGGTAACAATGAGCAGTTCTTC. Full variable domain (outside the CDR3, taken from reference TRBV18 and TRBJ2-1): NAGVMQNPRHLVRRRGQEARLRCSPMKGHSHVYWYRQLPEEGLKFMVYLQKENIIDESGMPKERFSAEFPKEGPSILRIQQVVRGDSAAYFCASSEGLAGNNEQFFGPGTRLTVL.

This chain joins TRBV14 and TRBJ2-2, with 7 bases fitting TRBD2. Germline values: CDR1 SGHDN, CDR2 FVKESK. This CDR3 is built from 16 residues. Trimming took 4 bases from V and 3 from J; bases not matched to a gene: 8. The CDR3 sequence is CASSPLAAEDTGELFF. The CDR3 DNA is TGTGCCAGCAGCCCCCTAGCGGCTGAGGACACCGGGGAGCTGTTTTTT.

In this sample, this clonotype turned up many times. The chain recombines TRBV30 with TRBJ2-7; possibly TRBD1 or TRBD2 for D (5 bases each). V shed 4 bases and J shed 5 bases, with 18 bases lying between them. There are 14 residues in the CDR3. Germline loops: CDR1 GTSNPN, CDR2 SVGIG (reference sequence). The CDR3 DNA reads as TGTGCCTGGACTGCTGGGACGGCAGGCAACGAGCAGTACTTC. This gives the protein CAWTAGTAGNEQYF.

This clonotype occurred many times. The chain combines TRBV6-2 or TRBV6-3 with TRBJ2-1; possibly TRBD1 or TRBD2 for D (5 bases each). Trimming removed 0 bases at V and 2 bases at J, with 14 bases between. From germline, CDR1 is MNHEY and CDR2 SVGEGT. This CDR3 spans 17 amino acids. CDR3 DNA sequence: TGTGCCAGCAGTTACTCTTGGGGGACCGGGACCTACAATGAGCAGTTCTTC. Protein sequence: CASSYSWGTGTYNEQFF.

This clonotype came up once. The genes are TRBV5-1 and TRBJ2-4; 8 bases line up with TRBD1. The J call is uncertain, as TRBJ2-7 better fits the DNA end. The CDR3 is 16 amino acids. CDR1 is SGHRS and CDR2 is YFSETQ in the germline V gene. The CDR3 is CASSFSSGTGGYEQYF. The CDR3 DNA sequence: TGCGCCAGCAGCTTCTCCTCCGGGACAGGCGGGTACGAGCAGTACTTC.

This clonotype has a count of ten or more. The chain is built from TRBV29-1 and TRBJ2-5; 11 nucleotides align to TRBD1. The germline CDR1 and CDR2 sequences are SQVTM and ANQGSEA. The V segment lost 1 base and the J segment 4 bases; nucleotides outside the gene matches: 8. The CDR3 runs 16 residues. In nucleotides, the CDR3 is TGCAGCGTTGAAGGCGGACAGGGGGCGCTTTTAGAGACCCAGTACTTC. This encodes CSVEGGQGALLETQYF.

The genes are TRBV20-1 and TRBJ2-5, with 10 positions matching TRBD1. The J call may be incorrect, as the DNA end agrees better with TRBJ2-7. The length of the CDR3 is 14 residues. Germline loops: CDR1 DFQATT, CDR2 SNEGSKA (reference sequence). This chain's CDR3 is CSASTKGQGGEQYF. The CDR3 region has the DNA TGCAGTGCTTCGACAAAAGGACAGGGGGGCGAGCAGTACTTC.

This rearrangement joins TRBV24-1 to TRBJ2-5; D is undetermined. Looked up from germline, CDR1 is KGHDR and CDR2 is SFDVKD. The CDR3 is made up of 15 amino acids. V lost 1 base, J lost 2 bases, and 10 bases lay in between. CDR3: CATSDFPDAQETQYF. The CDR3 region has the DNA TGTGCCACCAGTGATTTTCCGGACGCTCAAGAGACCCAGTACTTC.

There are a few counts of this clonotype. A much larger clone lies a single base off, so this may be a read error. The J gene is TRBJ2-3, the V gene TRBV11-3; D is ambiguous. Per germline, CDR1 SGHNT and CDR2 YENEEA. CDR3 length equals 14 residues. The V gene lost 1 base and the J gene lost 2 bases, with 7 bases spanning the gap. CDR3 DNA sequence: TGTGCCAGCAGCTTAGGGGCGAACACAGATACGCAGTATTTT. Protein: CASSLGANTDTQYF. The full variable domain, rest sourced from reference TRBV11-3 and TRBJ2-3, is EAGVVQSPRYKIIEKKQPVAFWCNPISGHNTLYWYLQNLGQGPELLIRYENEEAVDDSQLPKDRFSAERLKGVDSTLKIQPAELGDSAVYLCASSLGANTDTQYFGPGTRLTVL.

The chain joins TRBV3-1 to TRBJ2-7; possibly TRBD2 for D (5 bases). V was cut by 4 bases and J by 2 bases, with 12 bases left in between. Looked up from germline, CDR1 is LGHDT and CDR2 is YNNKEL (reference sequence). This CDR3 spans 14 amino acids. This CDR3 is CASSRNGEAYEQYF. The CDR3 DNA reads as TGTGCCAGCAGCCGGAACGGGGAAGCCTACGAGCAGTACTTC.

A few counts support this clonotype. This chain connects TRBV12-3 or TRBV12-4 to TRBJ2-4; perhaps TRBD1 as D (6 bases). Gene TRBJ2-7 matches the end of the DNA better, so the J call may be wrong. There are 16 residues in the CDR3. CDR3 sequence reads: CASSPPPGPHRDEQYF. The CDR3 DNA reads TGTGCCAGCAGTCCCCCTCCGGGCCCCCACAGGGACGAGCAGTACTTC.

The chain couples TRBV7-6 to TRBJ2-3; D unclear. Between the trimmed V and J ends, which lost 5 bases and 5 bases, there was a span of 14 bases. Germline assignment: CDR1 SGHVS and CDR2 FNYEAQ. The CDR3 is 14 residues long. The CDR3 DNA sequence: TGTGCCAGCAGCGCAAGGTTGAGTGGAGATACGCAGTATTTT. Its translation is CASSARLSGDTQYF.

The chain recombines TRBV6-6 with TRBJ2-1, with 11 bases that match TRBD2. CDR1 and CDR2 (germline): MNHNY, SVGAGI (reference sequence). Germline trimming cut 4 bases from V and 8 bases from J; bases unmatched to any gene: 4. The CDR3 runs 14 residues. Here the CDR3 DNA reads TGTGCCAGCAGTTCACTAGCGGGAGAGGATGAGCAGTTCTTC. This gives the protein CASSSLAGEDEQFF.

The chain carries TRBV20-1 and TRBJ1-5; maybe TRBD1 (5 bases). The ends were cut back, 4 bases at V and 8 bases at J, with 21 bases in the middle. The CDR3 consists of 15 residues. Germline values: CDR1 DFQATT, CDR2 SNEGSKA (reference sequence). DNA for the CDR3: TGCAGTGCTAAAATAAGGGGAAATGAAGTGAAGCCCCAGCATTTT. Its translation is CSAKIRGNEVKPQHF.

The table lists this clonotype with a few counts. The V gene is TRBV7-3, the J gene TRBJ2-1, with 12 bases aligning to TRBD2. CDR1 SGHTA and CDR2 FQGTGA come from the germline V gene. V lost 5 bases, J lost 8 bases, and 4 bases stayed unmatched. CDR3 size: 14 residues. Here the CDR3 reads CASSPGLAGHEQFF. CDR3 nucleotide sequence: TGTGCCAGCAGCCCAGGACTAGCGGGACATGAGCAGTTCTTC.

As concerns this clonotype: A much larger clone sits a single nucleotide away, making a read error possible. The genes are TRBV2 and TRBJ2-1; 7 bases align to TRBD2. TRBJ2-7 matches the DNA end more closely, so the J call is doubtful. This CDR3 comprises 16 residues. Per the germline V gene, CDR1 is SNHLY and CDR2 is FYNNEI. DNA for the CDR3: TGTGCCAGCAGTCCCTTGACTGGAGGGGACTACAATGAGCAGTACTTC. It codes for CASSPLTGGDYNEQYF.

For this clonotype: Mismatch with germline at one junction end may stem from a read error. The rearrangement links TRBV7-2 to TRBJ2-1; the D gene is possibly TRBD2 (7 bases). Germline CDR1 SGHTA, CDR2 FQGNSA. The CDR3 runs 16 residues. DNA of the CDR3: TGTGCCATCAAGAGGGGGGGGAGGTCTTCCTACTATGAGCAGTTCTTC. Translation gives CAIKRGGRSSYYEQFF. The full variable domain, with the rest looked up from reference TRBV7-2 and TRBJ2-1, is GAGVSQSPSNKVTEKGKDVELRCDPISGHTALYWYRQSLGQGLEFLIYFQGNSAPDKSGLPSDRFSAERTGGSVSTLTIQRTQQEDSAVYLCAIKRGGRSSYYEQFFGPGTRLTVL.

This clonotype was detected ten times or more. V gene TRBV11-3 combines with J gene TRBJ1-1; TRBD1 might be the D (6 bases). Germline V CDR1 and CDR2: SGHNT, YENEEA. The CDR3 consists of 13 residues. The germline V and J ends were trimmed by 4 bases and 1 base, with 7 bases remaining between them. This CDR3 reads CASSSTGNTEAFF. The CDR3 bases are TGTGCCAGCAGCTCGACAGGGAACACTGAAGCTTTCTTT.

Of note for this clonotype: This may be a read error: a much more frequent sequence differs by one nucleotide. The J gene is TRBJ2-1, the V gene TRBV4-2; D possibly corresponds to TRBD2 (6 bases). This CDR3 comprises 14 residues. Per germline, CDR1 LGHNA and CDR2 YNFKEQ. Trimming shortened V by 4 bases and J by 10 bases, and 17 bases separated the two germline ends. In DNA, the CDR3 is TGTGCCAGCAGCCTACCAGCGGGCCCTCGGGAGCAGTTCTTC. Translated: CASSLPAGPREQFF.

In this sample, this clonotype turned up many times. The chain uses TRBV4-3 and TRBJ2-7, with D hard to call. Germline V gene sequence: CDR1 LGHNA, CDR2 YSLEER. The V end was cut by 0 bases, the J end by 2 bases, with 14 bases between. The CDR3 extends over 16 amino acids. The CDR3 loop is CASSQDYATLTYEQYF. In DNA form, the CDR3 reads TGCGCCAGCAGCCAAGATTATGCCACCCTGACCTACGAGCAGTACTTC.

This clonotype was observed a handful of times. This chain links TRBV27 with TRBJ1-2, with D uncertain. Germline lookup yields CDR1 MNHEY and CDR2 SMNVEV (reference sequence). This CDR3 comprises 13 residues. Trimming left V 8 bases short and J 0 bases short, with 10 bases between. The CDR3 protein is CASPDCSNYGYTF. As DNA, the CDR3 is TGTGCCAGCCCGGACTGCTCTAACTATGGCTACACCTTC.